These T cell receptor beta chains were read from a single sample in a study of metastatic and nonmetastatic thyroid tumors. MiXCR reprocessed the PCR reads for TCRdb. The sample has around 17,000 clones, about 13% seen once. The source material was blood. These receptors were taken from a female donor with papillary thyroid cancer or a benign thyroid nodule (not recorded which). Some clones in this sample may be carry-over from other donors' samples. CDR3s include the opening cysteine and the closing phenylalanine or tryptophan. A D gene is named only where the DNA matches it firmly. Clone size is not always given. Where it is, it says once, few, many or a class for expanded clones.

many	TRBV20-1	TRBD1	TRBJ1-2	TGCAGTGCGCCGACAGGGGGGGGCTACACCTTC	CSAPTGGGYTF
many	TRBV20-1	TRBD2	TRBJ2-7	TGCAGTGCCCCTCTAGCGGGACTATACGAGCAGTACTTC	CSAPLAGLYEQYF
-	TRBV11-2	-	TRBJ1-2	TGTGCCAGCAGCTTAGATGGTCAGTCCGGCTACACCTTC	CASSLDGQSGYTF
many	TRBV24-1	-	TRBJ2-3	TGTGCCACCTCATCCGGGGGCCCTTCGCAGTATTTT	CATSSGGPSQYF
-	TRBV5-1	-	TRBJ2-7	TGCGCCAGCAGCTCTGACCTACGGTTAGGGCAGTACTTC	CASSSDLRLGQYF
-	TRBV27	TRBD1	TRBJ2-7	TGTGCCAGCAGGGGGACAGGGAACGAGCAGTACTTC	CASRGTGNEQYF
many	TRBV18	-	TRBJ1-2	TGTGCCAGCTCACCCACCAGCGGGACGGATTATGGCTACACCTTC	CASSPTSGTDYGYTF
many	TRBV5-1	TRBD2	TRBJ2-5	TGCGCCAGCAGCACGACTAGCGGGCAAGAGACCCAGTACTTC	CASSTTSGQETQYF
many	TRBV3-1	-	TRBJ1-3	TGTGCCAGCAGCCTCAGGGGCTCCTCTGGAAACACCATATATTTT	CASSLRGSSGNTIYF
medium-sized	TRBV24-1	TRBD1	TRBJ1-5	TGTGCCACCAGTGACCGGACAGGGGGCTTCACGGCCCAGCATTTT	CATSDRTGGFTAQHF
-	TRBV5-1	-	TRBJ2-2	TGCGCCAGCAGCTTGACAGGGTTCGGGGAGCTGTTTTTT	CASSLTGFGELFF
many	TRBV7-9	TRBD1	TRBJ2-1	TGTGCCAGCAGCTTAAGTACAGGGGCGAATGAGCAGTTCTTC	CASSLSTGANEQFF
many	TRBV28	-	TRBJ2-5	TGTGCCAGCAGTTTTTGGGCCCAAGAGACCCAGTACTTC	CASSFWAQETQYF
many	TRBV20-1	TRBD1	TRBJ2-1	TGCAGTGCTTTAACCGGGACAGCCGATTACAATGAGCAGTTCTTC	CSALTGTADYNEQFF
-	TRBV6-4	TRBD2	TRBJ2-3	TGTGCCAGCAGTGACACTAGCGGCACAGATACGCAGTATTTT	CASSDTSGTDTQYF
-	TRBV6-1	-	TRBJ1-5	TGCGCCAGCCGACCGTTAACAGGACATCAGCCCCCGCATTTT	CASRPLTGHQPPHF
many	TRBV5-1	-	TRBJ2-7	TGCGCCAGCAGCATCGAGGGGACTGACTACGAGCAGTACTTC	CASSIEGTDYEQYF
-	TRBV28	-	TRBJ2-7	TGTGCCAGCAGTTCAATGACGGGCTCCTACGAGCAGTACTTC	CASSSMTGSYEQYF
-	TRBV28	TRBD1	TRBJ1-2	TGTGCCAACAGGGGGCGTTCTGTCTACACCTTC	CANRGRSVYTF
-	TRBV9	TRBD2	TRBJ2-3	TGTGCCAGCAGCGTAGTCCCCTCGGAAGTCGGGAGGTGTAATACGCAGTATTTT	CASSVVPSEVGRCNTQYF
many	TRBV2	-	TRBJ2-5	TGTGCCAGCAACGTGAGGGGTGGAGAGACCCAGTACTTC	CASNVRGGETQYF
many	TRBV24-1	TRBD2	TRBJ2-3	TGTGCCACCAGTGGACCCCAGACTAGCTTTGATACGCAGTATTTT	CATSGPQTSFDTQYF